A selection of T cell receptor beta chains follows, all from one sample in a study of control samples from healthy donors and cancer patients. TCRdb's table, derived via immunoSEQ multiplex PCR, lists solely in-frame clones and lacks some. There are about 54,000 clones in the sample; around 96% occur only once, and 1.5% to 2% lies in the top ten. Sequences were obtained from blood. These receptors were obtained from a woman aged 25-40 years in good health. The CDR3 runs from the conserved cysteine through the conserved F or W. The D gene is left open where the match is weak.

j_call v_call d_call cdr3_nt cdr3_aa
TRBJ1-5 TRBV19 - TGTGCCAGTAGTACCTTCCCACCGGGAACAATGCATGGCAGCAATCAGCCCCAGCATTTT CASSTFPPGTMHGSNQPQHF
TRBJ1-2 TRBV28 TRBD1 TGTGCCAGCAGAGCGGGAGGGTGGACAGGGGACTATGGCTACACCTTC CASRAGGWTGDYGYTF
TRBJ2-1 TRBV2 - TGTGCCAGCCTTTTTAGGGTGAGCTCCTACAATGAGCAGTTCTTC CASLFRVSSYNEQFF
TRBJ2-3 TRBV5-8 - TGTGCCAGCAGATCGCCAGCTAGCACAGATACGCAGTATTTT CASRSPASTDTQYF
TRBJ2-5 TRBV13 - TGTGCCAGCAGCTTAGTAGGGGAGACCCAGTACTTC CASSLVGETQYF
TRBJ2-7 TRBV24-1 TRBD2 TGTGCCACCAGTGATAGCGGGAGCCCCGAGCAGTACTTC CATSDSGSPEQYF
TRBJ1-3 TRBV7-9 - TGTGCCAGCGGGCCCTCTAGCTCTGGAAACACCATATATTTT CASGPSSSGNTIYF
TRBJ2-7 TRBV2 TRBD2 TGTGCCAGCAGCGCCGGACTAGCGGGACCCTACGAGCAGTACTTC CASSAGLAGPYEQYF
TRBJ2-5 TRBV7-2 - TGTGCCAGCAGCTTTGGTCTTAGGGAGACCCAGTACTTC CASSFGLRETQYF
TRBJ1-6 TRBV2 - TGTGCCAGCAGTGAAGAATCCTTGGGTAATTCACCCCTCCACTTT CASSEESLGNSPLHF
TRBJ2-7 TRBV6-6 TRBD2 TGTGCCAGCAGTCCTACGCCCGGGACTAGCGGGAGAGGTAATTACGAGCAGTACTTC CASSPTPGTSGRGNYEQYF
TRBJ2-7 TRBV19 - TGTGCCAGTAGTATTGGGGCAGGGGAGTACGAGCAGTACTTC CASSIGAGEYEQYF
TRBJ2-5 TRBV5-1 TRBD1 TGCGCCAGCAGCTTGGAGGGGGCCACGGAAGAGACCCAGTACTTC CASSLEGATEETQYF
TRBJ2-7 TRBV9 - TGTGCCAGCAGCCCCGGGGACTTCTACGAGCAGTACTTC CASSPGDFYEQYF
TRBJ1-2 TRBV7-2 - TGTGCCAGCAGCTTATTGGGAGATCGAAGTGGCTACACCTTC CASSLLGDRSGYTF
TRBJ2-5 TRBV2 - TGTGCCAGCAGTGATCGAGAGACCCAGTACTTC CASSDRETQYF
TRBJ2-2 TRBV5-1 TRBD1 TGCGCCAGCAGCTCACGACAGGGACGGACCGGGGAGCTGTTTTTT CASSSRQGRTGELFF